A selection of T cell receptor beta chains follows, all from one sample in a study of T cell repertoires in cytomegalovirus infection. TCRdb recomputed calls from the reads with MiXCR, one row per CDR3 protein. The sample records 80,000 to 130,000 distinct CDR3 sequences, around a quarter being singletons. Material for sequencing was CD8+ T cells from PBMCs. The receptors come from a human donor in good health (CMV status not recorded). Some clones in this sample may be carry-over from other donors' samples. Each CDR3 is given with its conserved first and last residue. A D gene is named only where the DNA matches it firmly. Expanded clones are given a class, and other clones once, few, many or no size at all.

j_gene,v_gene,abundance,d_gene,CDR3nt,CDR3aa
TRBJ2-2,TRBV2,.,.,TGTGCCAGCAGCCTCTCGGCCGGGGAGCTGTTTTTT,CASSLSAGELFF
TRBJ2-2,TRBV9,few,TRBD2,TGTGCCAGCGACCCGAGCGGGAGCGCCGGGGAGCTGTTTTTT,CASDPSGSAGELFF
TRBJ1-1,TRBV2,few,TRBD1,TGTGCCAGCACCAACAGGGGATTCATGGTAGCTGAAGCTTTCTTT,CASTNRGFMVAEAFF
TRBJ2-7,TRBV7-9,.,.,TGTGCCAGCAGCTTAGGCAGGGGGGTGAAGGACGAGCAGTACTTC,CASSLGRGVKDEQYF
TRBJ1-1,TRBV28,few,.,TGTGCCAGCAGCCCCCCGGGGGGGACGGTTGAAGCTTTCTTT,CASSPPGGTVEAFF
TRBJ2-2,TRBV12-3/TRBV12-4,.,.,TGTGCCAGCAGCTCCGACAGAGTCACCGGGGAGCTGTTTTTT,CASSSDRVTGELFF
TRBJ2-1,TRBV7-2,many,.,TGTGCCAGCAGCGATCCCCCCCGGGATGAGCAGTTCTTC,CASSDPPRDEQFF
TRBJ2-5,TRBV11-2,.,.,TGTGCCAACAGCTCGCCGAGGAGGGAGACCCAGTACTTC,CANSSPRRETQYF
TRBJ2-6,TRBV7-2,.,TRBD2,TGTGCCAGCGTGACTAGCGGGGGGCCCTCTGGGGCCAACGTCCTGACTTTC,CASVTSGGPSGANVLTF
TRBJ2-3,TRBV20-1,many,.,TGCAGTGCTAGAGATTTTAGCTCAGCCGAGAACACAGATACGCAGTATTTT,CSARDFSSAENTDTQYF
TRBJ2-1,TRBV6-2/TRBV6-3,few,.,TGTGCCAGCAGTTACGGGGCTGAGCAGTTCTTC,CASSYGAEQFF
TRBJ2-3,TRBV4-3,.,.,TGCGCCAGCAGCCAAGTTTTGGGGGAGAGCACAGATACGCAGTATTTT,CASSQVLGESTDTQYF
TRBJ2-7,TRBV11-1,few,.,TGTGCCAGCAGCGTCCGAGGGGGGCTCACTTGGGAGCAGTACTTC,CASSVRGGLTWEQYF
TRBJ2-1,TRBV7-9,few,TRBD2,TGTGCCAGCAGCTTAGCCGGGACTAGAAACAATGAGCAGTTCTTC,CASSLAGTRNNEQFF
TRBJ2-7,TRBV6-6,.,TRBD2,TGTGCCAGCATCGGGGGGGAGGGAGAGCAGTACTTC,CASIGGEGEQYF
TRBJ1-2,TRBV11-2,.,.,TGTGCCAGCAGCCAGGTGAAGAACTATGGCTACACCTTC,CASSQVKNYGYTF
TRBJ1-5,TRBV12-3/TRBV12-4,few,.,TGTGCCAGCAACCTCGTAATTGGTGATAGCAATCAGCCCCAGCATTTT,CASNLVIGDSNQPQHF
TRBJ2-1,TRBV6-4,many,.,TGTGCCAGCAGTGACTCGGGCACCCATGAGCAGTTCTTC,CASSDSGTHEQFF
TRBJ2-2,TRBV3-1,.,TRBD2,TGTGCCAGCAGCCCAACGATAGGGACTACTAACACCGGGGAGCTGTTTTTT,CASSPTIGTTNTGELFF
TRBJ2-2,TRBV7-2,many,TRBD1,TGTGCCAGCAGCTTTATCCTGGGAGGGACAGGGGCCGGGACCGGGGAGCTGTTTTTT,CASSFILGGTGAGTGELFF
TRBJ1-1,TRBV15,.,.,TGTGCCACCAGCAGCTCTATTAGTGAAGCTTTCTTT,CATSSSISEAFF
TRBJ2-3,TRBV3-1,.,TRBD1,TGTGCCAGCAGCCAAGACCCCGGGACAGTGTCCCGCCCAGATGCGCATTATTTT,CASSQDPGTVSRPDAHYF
TRBJ1-2,TRBV7-9,many,.,TGTGCCAGCAGCTTAGCGCAAGGGGAGGACTATGGCTACACCTTC,CASSLAQGEDYGYTF
TRBJ2-7,TRBV6-1,.,TRBD1,TGTGCCAGCAGATTGACAGGGGGCTACGAGCAGTACTTC,CASRLTGGYEQYF
TRBJ2-7,TRBV2,few,.,TGTGCCAGCAGTGAAACGGGGACTTCTAGCTCCTACGAGCAGTACTTC,CASSETGTSSSYEQYF
TRBJ2-5,TRBV7-8,few,.,TGTGCCAGCAGCCTTCCCCTCCAGGTAGATCAAGAGACCCAGTACTTC,CASSLPLQVDQETQYF
TRBJ2-3,TRBV24-1,once,.,TGTGCCACCAGTGATCCCGAGGGGGGAGGGAGCGCAGATACGCAGTATTTT,CATSDPEGGGSADTQYF
TRBJ2-7,TRBV10-3,few,.,TGTGCCACCGGACTGGAGGAAGCCTACGAGCAGTACTTC,CATGLEEAYEQYF
TRBJ1-1,TRBV15,many,TRBD1,TGTGCCACCAGCAGGGCGGGACAGGGGTACACTGAAGCTTTCTTT,CATSRAGQGYTEAFF
TRBJ2-3,TRBV30,.,.,TGTGCCTGGAATGTCGGTCCAGATACGCAGTATTTT,CAWNVGPDTQYF
TRBJ2-3,TRBV11-2,few,TRBD2,TGTGCCAGCAGCGGGGGCGGGGGGAGGATGAGGGTAGGTAGCACAGATACGCAGTATTTT,CASSGGGGRMRVGSTDTQYF
TRBJ2-1,TRBV11-2,few,.,TGTGCCAGCAGCTTAGGGGCTAGCAGTCCGGATGAGCAGTTCTTC,CASSLGASSPDEQFF
TRBJ2-7,TRBV7-9,few,.,TGTGCCAGCAGCTCAGAAAGCGGGGACATCTCCTACGAGCAGTACTTC,CASSSESGDISYEQYF